These 16 T cell receptor beta chains share one sample of origin, sequenced in a study of blood T cell repertoires in COVID-19. Here immunoSEQ multiplex PCR was the method, and the copy in TCRdb shows in-frame clones only, minus some. This table has about 460,000 clones, approximately 90% appearing once. The sample comprised PBMCs or T cells enriched from blood (not recorded which). Every receptor here comes from a woman aged 60-70 years who had recovered from COVID-19.

This rearrangement joins TRBV5-1 to TRBJ2-7, with TRBD2 matching 10 bases. The germline CDR1 and CDR2 sequences are SGHRS and YFSETQ. This CDR3 is 15 amino acids long. The V and J ends lost 1 base and 0 bases, in that order; junction bases with no gene match: 1. The CDR3 protein is CASSLIAGGSYEQYV. CDR3 DNA: TGCGCCAGCAGCTTGATAGCGGGGGGCTCCTACGAGCAGTACGTC.

For this clone: Other DNA sequences from this sample encode an identical CDR3 as well. This chain links TRBV3-1 (or the pseudogene TRBV3-2) with TRBJ2-6; D call uncertain. The CDR3 is 14 amino acids. V was shortened by 4 bases and J by 4 bases, with 8 bases between the two germline ends. Germline values: CDR1 LGHDT, CDR2 YNNKEL (reference sequence). The CDR3 is CASSLGPGANVLTF. CDR3 DNA: TGTGCCAGCAGCCTGGGCCCAGGGGCCAACGTCCTGACTTTC.

The genes are TRBV4-2 and TRBJ1-6; D remains unclear. The CDR3 is 13 amino acids. Trimming removed 1 base at V and 12 bases at J, with 10 bases between. CDR1 and CDR2 from the germline V gene are LGHNA and YNFKEQ. The CDR3 DNA reads TGTGCCAGCAGCCAAGTCGTGGCAGGACCCCTCCACTTT. This sequence encodes CASSQVVAGPLHF.

V and J are TRBV5-1 and TRBJ1-2, with TRBD1 as a possible D gene (5 bases). Germline V CDR1 and CDR2: SGHRS, YFSETQ. The CDR3 is 13 amino acids. The V end lost 2 bases, the J end lost 8 bases, and 13 bases lay between the germline ends. The CDR3 coding sequence is TGCGCCAGCAGCTTCGGGGCGGCGGGGGGCTACACCTTC. This codes for CASSFGAAGGYTF.

The V gene is TRBV5-1, the J gene TRBJ1-4; tentative D call: TRBD1 (5 bases). Deletions cut 5 bases from V and 0 bases from J, with 11 bases between. Germline CDR1 is SGHRS and CDR2 is YFSETQ. There are 15 residues in the CDR3. The CDR3 DNA reads as TGCGCCAGCAGTAATCAGGGATCAACTAATGAAAAACTGTTTTTT. Its translation: CASSNQGSTNEKLFF.

The chain employs TRBV6-1 and TRBJ1-5, with D tentatively TRBD1 (5 bases). Germline lookup yields CDR1 MNHNS and CDR2 SASEGT. This CDR3 contains 16 residues. Deletions cut 0 bases from V and 0 bases from J, with 9 bases between. In nucleotides, the CDR3 is TGTGCCAGCAGTGAAGCTACAGGTTTTAGCAATCAGCCCCAGCATTTT. Amino acids: CASSEATGFSNQPQHF.

The chain employs TRBV7-6 and TRBJ2-2; the D is unclear. Germline V gives CDR1 SGHVS, CDR2 FNYEAQ. Deletions cut 5 bases from V and 7 bases from J, with 8 bases between. The CDR3 extends over 12 amino acids. The CDR3 protein is CASSPQVGELFF. The CDR3 DNA is TGTGCCAGCAGCCCCCAGGTCGGGGAGCTGTTTTTT.

This chain joins TRBV5-1 and TRBJ1-1, with TRBD1 matching over 8 bases. CDR3 size: 15 residues. V gave up 2 bases and J gave up 4 bases; unmatched junction bases: 7. Germline V gene sequence: CDR1 SGHRS, CDR2 YFSETQ. The CDR3, as DNA: TGCGCCAGCAGCTTCCGACAGGGGTCGGGCACTGAAGCTTTCTTT. This gives the protein CASSFRQGSGTEAFF.

The V and J genes are TRBV5-4 and TRBJ2-7; 7 nucleotides agree with TRBD2. The CDR3 runs to 13 residues. Germline CDR1 is SGHNT and CDR2 is YYREEE (reference sequence). V gave up 2 bases and J gave up 1 base; unmatched junction bases: 0. The CDR3 DNA follows: TGTGCCAGCAGCTTAGCGGGATCCTACGAGCAGTACTTC. Protein sequence: CASSLAGSYEQYF.

The genes are TRBV19 and TRBJ2-1; TRBD1 matches 11 bases. This CDR3 spans 14 amino acids. Germline lookup yields CDR1 LNHDA and CDR2 SQIVND (reference sequence). Trimming removed 6 bases from V and 7 bases from J; junction bases left unmatched: 5. CDR3 nucleotide sequence: TGTGCCAGTAGACCGGGACAGGGGGTGAATGAGCAGTTCTTC. Translating gives CASRPGQGVNEQFF.

This clone was picked up a small number of times. The chain combines TRBV7-8 with TRBJ2-5; the D is unclear. The germline gives CDR1 SGHVS, CDR2 FQNEAQ. V lost 4 bases and J lost 1, with 13 bases in between. This CDR3 comprises 15 residues. CDR3 bases: TGTGCCAGCAGCTCTTTGTCCCCAGGCCAAGAGACCCAGTACTTC. Encoded protein: CASSSLSPGQETQYF.

The chain has TRBV10-3 and TRBJ2-1; the D gene is possibly TRBD2 (6 bases). Germline V gene lookup returns CDR1 ENHRY and CDR2 SYGVKD. The CDR3 runs 16 residues. V was shortened by 8 bases and J by 6 bases, with 23 bases between the two germline ends. CDR3 sequence reads: CAIGTHLRPGGNEQFF. The CDR3 nucleotides read TGTGCCATCGGGACCCACCTGAGACCCGGGGGCAATGAGCAGTTCTTC.

Comment on this clone: An end of the junction differs from the germline gene, which may be a read error. V is TRBV7-7 and J is TRBJ2-4; 8 bases are shared with TRBD1. Looked up from germline, CDR1 is SSHAT and CDR2 is FNYEAQ (reference sequence). The CDR3 has 19 amino acids. This CDR3 is CASSLFTDRGPLAKNIQYF. Written as DNA, the CDR3 is TGTGCTAGCAGCTTATTCACCGACAGGGGACCACTAGCCAAAAACATTCAGTACTTC.

In its sample, this clone was seen once. The chain uses TRBV28 and TRBJ1-5; D is unclear. The length of the CDR3 is 14 residues. The germline V gene has CDR1 MDHEN and CDR2 SYDVKM. V was cut by 7 bases and J by 2 bases, with 12 bases left in between. The CDR3 region is CASTEAVGNQPQHF. The CDR3 DNA follows: TGTGCCAGCACCGAAGCCGTAGGCAATCAGCCCCAGCATTTT.

The rearrangement uses TRBV2 and TRBJ2-1; 7 nucleotides line up with TRBD1. Germline lookup yields CDR1 SNHLY and CDR2 FYNNEI. This CDR3 comprises 14 residues. The V and J ends lost 0 bases and 4 bases, in that order; junction bases with no gene match: 0. For the CDR3, the DNA is TGTGCCAGCAGTGAAGCGGGACAGTACAATGAGCAGTTCTTC. This codes for CASSEAGQYNEQFF. Filled out from reference TRBV2 and TRBJ2-1, the complete variable domain reads EPEVTQTPSHQVTQMGQEVILRCVPISNHLYFYWYRQILGQKVEFLVSFYNNEISEKSEIFDDQFSVERPDGSNFTLKIRSTKLEDSAMYFCASSEAGQYNEQFFGPGTRLTVL.

The chain has TRBV12-3 or TRBV12-4 and TRBJ2-2, with D perhaps TRBD1 (5 bases). V shed 3 bases and J shed 7 bases, with 9 bases lying between them. The CDR3 loop spans 13 amino acids. For the CDR3, the DNA is TGTGCCAGCAGTTTGTCAGGGATCGGGGAGCTGTTTTTT. This sequence encodes CASSLSGIGELFF.